This TCR beta chain was sequenced for a study of PD-1 blockade in classical Hodgkin lymphoma. Whole-study findings and limits: Repertoire difference causes, possibly disease activity or prior therapy, remain undefined. In CD4+ cells, TCR diversity went up significantly by C4D1, but in CD8+ cells it did not. Complete responders' baseline diversity resembled that of newly diagnosed patients.

All patients relapsed after autologous stem cell transplantation, and brentuximab vedotin exposure varied. The data were produced by immunoSEQ multiplex PCR, yet TCRdb's version contains in-frame clones alone and is incomplete. The table has around 150,000 clones, about 81% seen once; the top ten hold 9.2%. Germline V gene sequence: CDR1 SGDLS, CDR2 YYNGEE. The CDR3 extends over 13 amino acids. Trimming removed 0 bases at V and 0 bases at J, with 3 bases between. Details on this clone: As yet, its antigen is unknown.

The sequenced sample was peripheral blood mononuclear cells (PBMCs), obtained before the second cycle of nivolumab. The V gene is TRBV9, the J gene TRBJ1-1; no definite D call. The sequence was collected from a human donor with classical Hodgkin lymphoma. CDR3 protein: CASSVAVNTEAFF. The CDR3 DNA sequence: TGTGCCAGCAGCGTAGCGGTGAACACTGAAGCTTTCTTT.